A selection of T cell receptor beta chains follows, all from one sample in a study of glioma-infiltrating T cells after dendritic cell vaccination. TCRdb's copy holds only in-frame clones and misses some; the assay was immunoSEQ multiplex PCR. The sample consists of over 80,000 clones, 70% to 90% of them appearing once. The sequenced sample was blood, obtained before dendritic cell vaccination. All receptors come from a human donor with glioblastoma. Both conserved end residues are part of each CDR3. Each record gives: D gene, J gene, V gene, clone size, CDR3 protein, CDR3 DNA. A D gene is named only where the DNA matches it firmly. Clone sizes are given selectively: once, few, many, or a class where the clone is expanded.

>TRBD2|TRBJ2-7|TRBV7-2|-
CASSNGLAGGTYEQYF
TGTGCCAGCAGCAACGGACTAGCGGGGGGAACCTACGAGCAGTACTTC
>TRBD1|TRBJ2-7|TRBV19|-
CASSLNRGLYYEQYF
TGTGCCAGTAGTCTAAACAGGGGTTTGTACTACGAGCAGTACTTC
>TRBD2|TRBJ2-7|TRBV30|-
CAWRLAGSYEQYF
TGTGCCTGGAGACTAGCGGGATCCTACGAGCAGTACTTC
>TRBD2|TRBJ2-3|TRBV2|-
CASSSGLAGGSSTDTQYF
TGTGCCAGCAGTTCCGGACTAGCGGGGGGATCTAGCACAGATACGCAGTATTTT
>TRBD1|TRBJ1-2|TRBV27|once
CASSFDRGRYGYTF
TGTGCCAGCAGTTTCGACAGGGGGCGTTATGGCTACACCTTC
>-|TRBJ1-2|TRBV6-5|-
CASSYSLTDNYGYTF
TGTGCCAGCAGTTACTCTTTGACAGATAACTATGGCTACACCTTC
>TRBD1|TRBJ2-7|TRBV5-6|-
CASSSKDRGFEQYF
TGTGCCAGCAGCTCAAAAGACAGGGGTTTCGAGCAGTACTTC
>-|TRBJ2-7|TRBV6-1|once
CASSSGVYEQYF
TGTGCCAGCAGCTCAGGGGTGTACGAGCAGTACTTC
>-|TRBJ2-7|TRBV4-1|-
CASSQGLRDWYEQYF
TGCGCCAGCAGCCAAGGGCTCAGGGACTGGTACGAGCAGTACTTC
>-|TRBJ2-2|TRBV7-3|-
CASSSSPNTGELFF
TGTGCCAGCAGCTCTTCCCCGAACACCGGGGAGCTGTTTTTT
>TRBD2|TRBJ2-1|TRBV28|-
CASSFSLAESHNEQFF
TGTGCCAGCAGTTTCTCGCTAGCGGAGAGCCACAATGAGCAGTTCTTC
>-|TRBJ1-2|TRBV2|few
CASSDGFQKGGYTF
TGTGCCAGCAGTGATGGGTTCCAGAAGGGGGGCTACACCTTC
>TRBD1|TRBJ2-7|TRBV19|-
CASSISRGQGYEQYF
TGTGCCAGTAGTATATCCCGGGGACAGGGTTACGAGCAGTACTTC
>-|TRBJ2-2|TRBV10-3|-
CAISIEQAGELFF
TGTGCCATCAGCATTGAGCAAGCCGGGGAGCTGTTTTTT
>TRBD2|TRBJ2-7|TRBV6-1|-
CASSEPTSGRSEQYF
TGTGCCAGCAGTGAACCAACTAGCGGGAGAAGCGAGCAGTACTTC
>-|TRBJ2-1|TRBV27|-
CASSRLDGYNEQFF
TGTGCCAGCAGCAGACTAGATGGGTACAATGAGCAGTTCTTC
>-|TRBJ2-1|TRBV20-1|-
CSGRPGNEQFF
TGCAGTGGCAGACCGGGGAATGAGCAGTTCTTC
>-|TRBJ2-2|TRBV10-3|-
CAISAYRESGELFF
TGTGCCATCAGTGCTTACAGGGAGAGCGGGGAGCTGTTTTTT
>-|TRBJ2-7|TRBV30|few
CAWLGASYEQYF
TGTGCCTGGTTGGGGGCATCCTACGAGCAGTACTTC
>-|TRBJ1-2|TRBV5-3|once
CARSPATLGGAALFDYGYTF
TGTGCCAGAAGCCCTGCCACCTTGGGAGGGGCCGCCTTGTTCGACTATGGCTACACCTTC
>TRBD2|TRBJ2-1|TRBV5-1|-
CASSLVGTSGAYNEQFF
TGCGCCAGCAGCTTGGTCGGGACTAGCGGTGCCTACAATGAGCAGTTCTTC
>TRBD2|TRBJ2-1|TRBV28|-
CASSPSGISSYNEQFF
TGTGCCAGCAGTCCTAGCGGGATTAGCTCCTACAATGAGCAGTTCTTC
>TRBD2|TRBJ2-7|TRBV27|-
CASSLAGGGYSYEQYF
TGTGCCAGCAGTTTAGCGGGGGGCGGCTACTCCTACGAGCAGTACTTC
>TRBD2|TRBJ2-7|TRBV9|-
CASSVGGSGNEYEQYF
TGTGCCAGCAGCGTAGGGGGTAGCGGGAACGAGTACGAGCAGTACTTC
>-|TRBJ2-7|TRBV7-8|once
CASSLFDSSYEQYF
TGTGCCAGCAGCTTATTTGACAGCTCCTACGAGCAGTACTTC
>TRBD2|TRBJ2-3|TRBV14|-
CASSQALLAGGDTQYF
TGTGCCAGCAGCCAAGCCCTACTAGCGGGAGGCGATACGCAGTATTTT
>-|TRBJ2-7|TRBV19|-
CASSEGGSWGESEQYF
TGTGCCAGTAGTGAGGGGGGGTCGTGGGGAGAGAGCGAGCAGTACTTC
>TRBD1|TRBJ1-5|TRBV2|-
CASSPRQGHQPQHF
TGTGCCAGCAGTCCGCGACAGGGGCATCAGCCCCAGCATTTT
>-|TRBJ1-5|TRBV30|-
CAWGADSNQPQHF
TGTGCCTGGGGCGCAGATAGCAATCAGCCCCAACATTTT
>TRBD2|TRBJ2-2|TRBV11-3|-
CASSLAGGPNTGELFF
TGTGCCAGCAGCTTAGCGGGGGGGCCGAACACCGGGGAGCTGTTTTTT
>-|TRBJ2-7|TRBV6-5|-
CASSFPGLQASEQYF
TGTGCCAGCAGTTTCCCGGGACTTCAAGCGTCCGAGCAGTACTTC
>TRBD1|TRBJ1-2|TRBV5-1|once
CASRTFGTGDAYGYTF
TGCGCCAGCAGGACTTTTGGTACAGGGGATGCCTATGGCTACACCTTC
>-|TRBJ1-1|TRBV19|-
CASLLRGSAEAFF
TGTGCCAGCTTGCTTAGGGGGAGCGCTGAAGCTTTCTTT
>TRBD2|TRBJ2-7|TRBV5-6|-
CASRPGLAGPTTYEQYF
TGTGCCAGCAGACCGGGACTAGCGGGTCCCACTACCTACGAGCAGTACTTC
>-|TRBJ2-1|TRBV29-1|-
CSVERGAQQFF
TGCAGCGTTGAGCGTGGGGCCCAGCAGTTCTTC
>-|TRBJ2-5|TRBV29-1|-
CSVVRDWGRETQYF
TGCAGCGTCGTCCGGGACTGGGGACGGGAGACCCAGTACTTC
>TRBD1|TRBJ1-2|TRBV5-1|few
CASSQGDRGTYYGYTF
TGCGCCAGCAGCCAGGGGGACAGGGGGACGTACTATGGCTACACCTTC
>-|TRBJ1-6|TRBV6-1|few
CASSLIDGGGTPLHF
TGTGCCAGCAGTCTAATAGACGGGGGTGGGACACCCCTCCACTTT
>-|TRBJ1-2|TRBV27|few
CASGTNYGYTF
TGTGCCAGCGGGACAAACTATGGCTACACCTTC
>-|TRBJ2-5|TRBV6-1|-
CASSEARSFPQETQYF
TGTGCCAGCAGTGAAGCGCGGAGCTTCCCTCAAGAGACCCAGTACTTC
>-|TRBJ1-2|TRBV5-6|-
CASSLGTANYGYTF
TGTGCCAGCAGCTTGGGGACAGCCAACTATGGCTACACCTTC
>TRBD2|TRBJ2-5|TRBV11-2|-
CASSDGLAGETQYF
TGTGCCAGCAGCGATGGACTAGCCGGCGAGACCCAGTACTTC
>-|TRBJ2-3|TRBV5-1|-
CASSLEAGGTDTQYF
TGCGCCAGCAGCTTGGAGGCAGGCGGCACAGATACGCAGTATTTT
>-|TRBJ2-5|TRBV18|once
CASSTTSGGPEETQYF
TGTGCCAGCTCAACCACTTCGGGGGGCCCAGAGGAGACCCAGTACTTC
>-|TRBJ1-3|TRBV6-1|-
CASSDAGARSGNTIYF
TGTGCCAGCAGTGATGCAGGGGCCCGCTCTGGAAACACCATATATTTT
>-|TRBJ1-3|TRBV15|-
CATSRDHNDYSGNTIYF
TGTGCCACCAGCAGAGATCATAATGACTACTCTGGAAACACCATATATTTT
>TRBD1|TRBJ1-2|TRBV10-3|-
CAISENPQGGGYGYTF
TGTGCCATCAGTGAAAACCCCCAGGGGGGAGGCTATGGCTACACCTTC
>-|TRBJ1-3|TRBV19|-
CASKTASGNTIYF
TGTGCCAGTAAGACAGCGTCTGGAAACACCATATATTTT
>-|TRBJ2-5|TRBV10-3|few
CAISDKGGETQYF
TGTGCCATCAGTGATAAAGGGGGAGAGACCCAGTACTTC
>-|TRBJ2-1|TRBV7-9|once
CASSRGASYNEQFF
TGTGCCAGCAGCCGTGGGGCCTCCTACAATGAGCAGTTCTTC
>TRBD1|TRBJ1-3|TRBV11-3|-
CASSLNLDRANTIYF
TGTGCCAGCAGCCTTAACCTGGACAGGGCAAACACCATATATTTT
>-|TRBJ2-3|TRBV10-3|-
CAISARPTGASTDTQYF
TGTGCCATCAGTGCTAGACCCACGGGAGCAAGCACAGATACGCAGTATTTT
>TRBD2|TRBJ2-7|TRBV5-4|-
CASSLGLANYEQYF
TGTGCCAGCAGCTTGGGACTAGCGAACTACGAGCAGTACTTC